The clone carrying this TCR beta chain was seen a few times. These data come from a study of T cell changes during pregnancy in multiple sclerosis. The CDR3 consists of 15 residues. Losses at the gene ends were 2 bases for V and 4 bases for J; bases not matched to a gene: 8. Germline V gene data show CDR1 as SGHTA and CDR2 as FQGNSA. TCRdb's copy holds only in-frame clones and misses some; the assay was immunoSEQ multiplex PCR. The sample has roughly 100,000 clones; 75% to 95% are singletons. The sequencing here drew on peripheral blood, taken before pregnancy. J is TRBJ2-7 and V is TRBV7-2; 7 bases map to TRBD1. The clonotype was recovered from a female donor with multiple sclerosis, enrolled in a pregnancy study. The CDR3 sequence: CASSLSEGGPYEQYF. The CDR3 region has the DNA TGTGCCAGCAGCTTATCCGAAGGGGGCCCGTACGAGCAGTACTTC.